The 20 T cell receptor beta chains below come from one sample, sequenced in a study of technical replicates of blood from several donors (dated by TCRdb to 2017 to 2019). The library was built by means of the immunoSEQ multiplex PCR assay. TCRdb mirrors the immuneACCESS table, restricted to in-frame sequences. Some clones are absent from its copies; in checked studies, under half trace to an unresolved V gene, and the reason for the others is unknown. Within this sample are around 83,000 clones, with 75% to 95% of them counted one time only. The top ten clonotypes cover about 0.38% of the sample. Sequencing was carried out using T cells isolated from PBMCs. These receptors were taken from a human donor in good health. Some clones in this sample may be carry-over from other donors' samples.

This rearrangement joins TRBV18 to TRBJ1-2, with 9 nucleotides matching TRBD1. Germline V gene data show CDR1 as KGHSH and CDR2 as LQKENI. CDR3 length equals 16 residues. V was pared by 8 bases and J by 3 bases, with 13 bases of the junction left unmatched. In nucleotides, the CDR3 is TGTGCCAGCACAGGACAGGGGCCCTTGACGGACTATGGCTACACCTTC. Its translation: CASTGQGPLTDYGYTF.

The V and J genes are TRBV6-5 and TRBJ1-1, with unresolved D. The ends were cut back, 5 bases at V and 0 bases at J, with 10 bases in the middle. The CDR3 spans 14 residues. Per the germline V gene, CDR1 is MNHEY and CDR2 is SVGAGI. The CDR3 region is CASSLVDMNTEAFF. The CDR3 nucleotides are TGTGCCAGCAGTCTCGTTGACATGAACACTGAAGCTTTCTTT.

CDR3 DNA: TGTGCCAGCAGCTTAGACAGGGGCACGTACAATGAGCAGTTCTTC. This translates into CASSLDRGTYNEQFF. The chain uses TRBV7-2 and TRBJ2-1; 7 positions agree with TRBD1. Germline V lookup: CDR1 SGHTA, CDR2 FQGNSA. The CDR3 contains 15 residues. J lost 4 bases, V lost 1 base, and 4 bases had no gene match.

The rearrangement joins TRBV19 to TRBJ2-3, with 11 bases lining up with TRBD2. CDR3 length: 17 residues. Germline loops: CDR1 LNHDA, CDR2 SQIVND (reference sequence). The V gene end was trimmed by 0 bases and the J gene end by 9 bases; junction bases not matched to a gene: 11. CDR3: CASSIEGSGRAYGTQYF. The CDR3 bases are TGTGCCAGTAGTATAGAAGGTAGCGGGAGGGCCTATGGCACGCAGTATTTT. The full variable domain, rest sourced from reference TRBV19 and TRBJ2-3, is DGGITQSPKYLFRKEGQNVTLSCEQNLNHDAMYWYRQDPGQGLRLIYYSQIVNDFQKGDIAEGYSVSREKKESFPLTVTSAQKNPTAFYLCASSIEGSGRAYGTQYFGPGTRLTVL.

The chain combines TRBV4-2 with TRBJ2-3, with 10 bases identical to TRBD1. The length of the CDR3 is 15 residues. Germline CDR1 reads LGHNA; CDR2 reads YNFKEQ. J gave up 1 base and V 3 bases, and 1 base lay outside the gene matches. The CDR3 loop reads CASSQTGGGTDTQYF. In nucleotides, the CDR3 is TGTGCCAGCAGCCAGACAGGGGGCGGCACAGATACGCAGTATTTT.

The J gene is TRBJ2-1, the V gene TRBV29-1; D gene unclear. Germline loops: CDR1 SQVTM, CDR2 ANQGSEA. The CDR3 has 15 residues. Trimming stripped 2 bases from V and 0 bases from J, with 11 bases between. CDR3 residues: CSVEFGDNSYNEQFF. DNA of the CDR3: TGCAGCGTTGAATTTGGTGACAACTCCTACAATGAGCAGTTCTTC.

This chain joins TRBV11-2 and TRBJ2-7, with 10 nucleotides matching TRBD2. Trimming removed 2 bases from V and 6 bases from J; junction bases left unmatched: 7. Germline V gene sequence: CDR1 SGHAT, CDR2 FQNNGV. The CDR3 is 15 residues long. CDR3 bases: TGTGCCAGCAGCTTAATGGCTAGCGGGAGTACCGAGCAGTACTTC. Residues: CASSLMASGSTEQYF. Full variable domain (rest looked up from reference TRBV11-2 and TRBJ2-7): EAGVAQSPRYKIIEKRQSVAFWCNPISGHATLYWYQQILGQGPKLLIQFQNNGVVDDSQLPKDRFSAERLKGVDSTLKIQPAKLEDSAVYLCASSLMASGSTEQYFGPGTRLTVT.

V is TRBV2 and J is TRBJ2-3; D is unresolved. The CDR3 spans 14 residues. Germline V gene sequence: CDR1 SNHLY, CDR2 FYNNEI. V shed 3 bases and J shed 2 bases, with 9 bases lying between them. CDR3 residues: CASSEYRNTDTQYF. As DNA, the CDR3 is TGTGCCAGCAGTGAGTACAGAAACACAGATACGCAGTATTTT. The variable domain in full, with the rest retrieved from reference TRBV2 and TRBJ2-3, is EPEVTQTPSHQVTQMGQEVILRCVPISNHLYFYWYRQILGQKVEFLVSFYNNEISEKSEIFDDQFSVERPDGSNFTLKIRSTKLEDSAMYFCASSEYRNTDTQYFGPGTRLTVL.

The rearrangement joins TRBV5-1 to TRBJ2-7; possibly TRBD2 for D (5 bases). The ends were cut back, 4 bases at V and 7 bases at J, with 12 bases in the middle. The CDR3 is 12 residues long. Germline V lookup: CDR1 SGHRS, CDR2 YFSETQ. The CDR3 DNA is TGCGCCAGCAGCGAGGCCCCGGGGGAGCAGTACTTC. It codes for CASSEAPGEQYF.

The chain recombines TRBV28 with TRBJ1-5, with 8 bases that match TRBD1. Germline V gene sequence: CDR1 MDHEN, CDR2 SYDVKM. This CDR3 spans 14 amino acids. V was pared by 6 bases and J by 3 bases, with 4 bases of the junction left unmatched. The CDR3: CASRETGANQPQHF. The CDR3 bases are TGTGCCAGCAGAGAGACAGGGGCCAATCAGCCCCAGCATTTT. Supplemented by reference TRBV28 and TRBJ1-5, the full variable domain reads DVKVTQSSRYLVKRTGEKVFLECVQDMDHENMFWYRQDPGLGLRLIYFSYDVKMKEKGDIPEGYSVSREKKERFSLILESASTNQTSMYLCASRETGANQPQHFGDGTRLSIL.

The CDR3 spells CASSSRRTGGEATEAFF. The CDR3 coding sequence is TGTGCCAGCAGCTCACGGCGGACAGGGGGAGAGGCCACTGAAGCTTTCTTT. This chain connects TRBV11-2 to TRBJ1-1; 10 nucleotides align to TRBD1. The junction had 12 bases not matched to a gene; V was cut back by 4 bases and J by 4 bases. The CDR3 is 17 amino acids. CDR1 and CDR2 (germline): SGHAT, FQNNGV. The whole variable domain, filled in from reference TRBV11-2 and TRBJ1-1, reads EAGVAQSPRYKIIEKRQSVAFWCNPISGHATLYWYQQILGQGPKLLIQFQNNGVVDDSQLPKDRFSAERLKGVDSTLKIQPAKLEDSAVYLCASSSRRTGGEATEAFFGQGTRLTVV.

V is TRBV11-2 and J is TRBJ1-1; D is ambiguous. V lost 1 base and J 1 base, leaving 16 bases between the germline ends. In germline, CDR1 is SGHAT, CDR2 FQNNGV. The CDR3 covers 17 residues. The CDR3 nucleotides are TGTGCCAGCAGCTTAGCGCAGGTCTTAACTGGGAACACTGAAGCTTTCTTT. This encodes CASSLAQVLTGNTEAFF. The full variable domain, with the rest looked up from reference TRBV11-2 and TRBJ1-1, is EAGVAQSPRYKIIEKRQSVAFWCNPISGHATLYWYQQILGQGPKLLIQFQNNGVVDDSQLPKDRFSAERLKGVDSTLKIQPAKLEDSAVYLCASSLAQVLTGNTEAFFGQGTRLTVV.

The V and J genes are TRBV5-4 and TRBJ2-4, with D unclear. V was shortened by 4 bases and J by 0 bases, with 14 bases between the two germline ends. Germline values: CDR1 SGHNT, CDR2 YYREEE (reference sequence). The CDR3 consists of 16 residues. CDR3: CASSIEEREAKNIQYF. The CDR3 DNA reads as TGTGCCAGCAGCATCGAAGAGAGAGAAGCCAAAAACATTCAGTACTTC.

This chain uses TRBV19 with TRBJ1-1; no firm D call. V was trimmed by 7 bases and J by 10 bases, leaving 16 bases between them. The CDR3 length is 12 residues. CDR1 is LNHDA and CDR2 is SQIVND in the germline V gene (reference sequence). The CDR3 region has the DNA TGTGCCAGTACCTCGGGTCCCGGTCGAGCTTTCTTT. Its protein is CASTSGPGRAFF.

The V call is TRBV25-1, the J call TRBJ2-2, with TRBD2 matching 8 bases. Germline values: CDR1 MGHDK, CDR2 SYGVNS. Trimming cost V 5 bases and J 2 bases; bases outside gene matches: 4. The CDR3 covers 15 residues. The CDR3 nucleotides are TGTGCCAGCAGTTCCAGCGGGGGAAACACCGGGGAGCTGTTTTTT. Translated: CASSSSGGNTGELFF.

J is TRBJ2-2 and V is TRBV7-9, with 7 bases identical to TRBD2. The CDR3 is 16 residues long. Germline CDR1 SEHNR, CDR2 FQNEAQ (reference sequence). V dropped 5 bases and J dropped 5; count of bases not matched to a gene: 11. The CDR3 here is CASSQRPGLSTGELFF. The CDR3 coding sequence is TGTGCCAGCAGCCAACGGCCGGGACTATCAACCGGGGAGCTGTTTTTT.

The CDR3: CASRLLAGGNEQFF. The CDR3 bases are TGTGCCAGCAGGTTACTAGCGGGAGGGAATGAGCAGTTCTTC. V gene TRBV7-2 combines with J gene TRBJ2-1, with 13 bases matching TRBD2. There are 14 residues in the CDR3. Trimming cost V 6 bases and J 7 bases; bases outside gene matches: 3. Germline CDR1 reads SGHTA; CDR2 reads FQGNSA. The whole variable domain, filled in from reference TRBV7-2 and TRBJ2-1, reads GAGVSQSPSNKVTEKGKDVELRCDPISGHTALYWYRQSLGQGLEFLIYFQGNSAPDKSGLPSDRFSAERTGGSVSTLTIQRTQQEDSAVYLCASRLLAGGNEQFFGPGTRLTVL.

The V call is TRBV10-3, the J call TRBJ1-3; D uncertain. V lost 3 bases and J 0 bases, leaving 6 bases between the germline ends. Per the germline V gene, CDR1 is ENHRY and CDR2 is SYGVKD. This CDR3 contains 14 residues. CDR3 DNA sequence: TGTGCCATCAGTGAAGGAGCCTCTGGAAACACCATATATTTT. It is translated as CAISEGASGNTIYF.

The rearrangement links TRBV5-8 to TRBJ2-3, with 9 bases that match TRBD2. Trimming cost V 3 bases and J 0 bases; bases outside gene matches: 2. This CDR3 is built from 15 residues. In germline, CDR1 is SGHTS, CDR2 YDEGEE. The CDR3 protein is CASSSGTSSTDTQYF. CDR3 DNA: TGTGCCAGCAGCTCGGGGACTAGCAGCACAGATACGCAGTATTTT.

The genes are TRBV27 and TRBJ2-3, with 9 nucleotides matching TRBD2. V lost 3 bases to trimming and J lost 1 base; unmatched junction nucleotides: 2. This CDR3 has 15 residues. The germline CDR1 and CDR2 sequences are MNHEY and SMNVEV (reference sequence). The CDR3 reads CASSFWTSGTDTQYF. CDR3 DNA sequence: TGTGCCAGCAGTTTTTGGACTAGCGGCACAGATACGCAGTATTTT.